This T cell receptor (beta chain) comes out of a study of blood T cell repertoires in COVID-19. In the study overall: Some COVID-19 samples were acute and others convalescent; all came from the United States, Italy and Spain. PBMCs, B-cell-depleted T cells, or T cells were the source of the cDNA or gDNA that made up the material.

The count of this clone is one. Per the original methods: From reference gene primer amplification, estimates of nucleated cell counts were derived. Assay used: immunoSEQ multiplex PCR; TCRdb lists only in-frame clones, some missing. V, J and clone size reflect that table, while D and trimming were determined from the DNA. The sample has 25,000 to 30,000 clones, about 94% seen once; the top ten hold 4%. CDR1 is SGHRS, CDR2 YFSETQ, per germline. The CDR3 is made up of 16 amino acids. Unmatched junction bases numbered 6, after V lost 0 bases and J lost 1 base. The chain has TRBV5-1 and TRBJ2-5; TRBD1 agrees at 7 bases. This receptor was identified in a human donor with active COVID-19. The donor label of this sample is uncertain. Sequencing was carried out using peripheral blood. CDR3 sequence (DNA): TGCGCCAGCAGCTTGGCCAACAGGGGAGCCCAAGAGACCCAGTACTTC. Translation: CASSLANRGAQETQYF. Using reference TRBV5-1 and TRBJ2-5 for the parts outside the CDR3, the full variable domain is KAGVTQTPRYLIKTRGQQVTLSCSPISGHRSVSWYQQTPGQGLQFLFEYFSETQRNKGNFPGRFSGRQFSNSRSEMNVSTLELGDSALYLCASSLANRGAQETQYFGPGTRLLVL.